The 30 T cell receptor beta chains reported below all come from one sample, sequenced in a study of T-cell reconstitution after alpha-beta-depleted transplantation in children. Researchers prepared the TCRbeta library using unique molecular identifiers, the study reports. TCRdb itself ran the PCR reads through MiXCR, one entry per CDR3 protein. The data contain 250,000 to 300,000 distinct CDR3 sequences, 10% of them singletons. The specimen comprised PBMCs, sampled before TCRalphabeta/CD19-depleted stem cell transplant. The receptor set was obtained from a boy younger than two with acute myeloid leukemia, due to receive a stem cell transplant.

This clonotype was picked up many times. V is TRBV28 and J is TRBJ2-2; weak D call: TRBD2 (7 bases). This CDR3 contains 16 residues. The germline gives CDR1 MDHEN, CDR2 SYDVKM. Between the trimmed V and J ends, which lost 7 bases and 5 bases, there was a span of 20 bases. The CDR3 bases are TGTGCCAGCACCCACTGGGGGGGCGCTTGGACCGGGGAGCTGTTTTTT. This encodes CASTHWGGAWTGELFF. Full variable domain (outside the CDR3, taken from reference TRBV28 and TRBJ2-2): DVKVTQSSRYLVKRTGEKVFLECVQDMDHENMFWYRQDPGLGLRLIYFSYDVKMKEKGDIPEGYSVSREKKERFSLILESASTNQTSMYLCASTHWGGAWTGELFFGEGSRLTVL.

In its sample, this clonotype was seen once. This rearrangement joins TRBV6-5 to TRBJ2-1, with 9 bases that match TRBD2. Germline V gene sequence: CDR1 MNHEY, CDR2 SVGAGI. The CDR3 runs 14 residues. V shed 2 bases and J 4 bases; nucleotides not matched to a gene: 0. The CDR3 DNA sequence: TGTGCCAGCAGTTACAGCGGGAGGTACAATGAGCAGTTCTTC. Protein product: CASSYSGRYNEQFF.

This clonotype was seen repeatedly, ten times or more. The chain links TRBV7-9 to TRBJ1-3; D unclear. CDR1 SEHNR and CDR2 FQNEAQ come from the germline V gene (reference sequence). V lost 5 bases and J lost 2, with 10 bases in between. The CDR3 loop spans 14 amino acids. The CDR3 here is CASSPAGTGNTIYF. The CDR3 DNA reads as TGTGCCAGCAGCCCAGCAGGAACTGGAAACACCATATATTTT. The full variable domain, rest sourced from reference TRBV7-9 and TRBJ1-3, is DTGVSQNPRHKITKRGQNVTFRCDPISEHNRLYWYRQTLGQGPEFLTYFQNEAQLEKSRLLSDRFSAERPKGSFSTLEIQRTEQGDSAMYLCASSPAGTGNTIYFGEGSWLTVV.

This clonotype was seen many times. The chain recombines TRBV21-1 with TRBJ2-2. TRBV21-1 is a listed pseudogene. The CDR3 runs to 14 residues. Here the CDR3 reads CASSSQTNTGELFF. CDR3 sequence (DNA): TGTGCCAGCAGTAGCCAAACGAACACCGGGGAGCTGTTTTTT.

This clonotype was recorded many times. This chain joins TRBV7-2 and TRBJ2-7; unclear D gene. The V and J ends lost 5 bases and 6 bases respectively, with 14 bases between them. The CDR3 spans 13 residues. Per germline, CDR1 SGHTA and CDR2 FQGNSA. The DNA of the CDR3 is TGTGCCAGCAGCCTTGAACCCGCCGGCGAGCAGTACTTC. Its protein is CASSLEPAGEQYF.

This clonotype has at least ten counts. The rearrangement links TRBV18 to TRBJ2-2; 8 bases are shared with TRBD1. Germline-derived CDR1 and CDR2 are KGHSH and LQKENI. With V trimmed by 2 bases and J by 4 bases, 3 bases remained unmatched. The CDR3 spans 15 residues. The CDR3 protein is CASSPRQGRTGELFF. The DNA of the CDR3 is TGTGCCAGCTCACCAAGACAGGGGCGCACCGGGGAGCTGTTTTTT.

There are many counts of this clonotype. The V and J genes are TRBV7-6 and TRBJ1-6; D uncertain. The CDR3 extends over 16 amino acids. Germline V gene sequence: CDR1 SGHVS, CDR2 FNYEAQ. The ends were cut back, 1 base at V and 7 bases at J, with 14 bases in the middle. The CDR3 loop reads CASSLGNTRVNSPLHF. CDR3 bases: TGTGCCAGCAGCTTAGGGAATACCCGCGTCAATTCACCCCTCCACTTT.

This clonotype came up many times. The CDR3 here is CASSLSGGSNPYEQYF. CDR3 nucleotides: TGTGCCAGCAGCTTATCGGGGGGTTCCAACCCTTACGAGCAGTACTTC. The rearrangement uses TRBV7-8 and TRBJ2-7, with 7 bases that match TRBD2. The CDR3 is made up of 16 amino acids. Losses at the gene ends were 2 bases for V and 4 bases for J; bases not matched to a gene: 11. Germline CDR1 is SGHVS and CDR2 is FQNEAQ. The complete variable domain, with remaining parts taken from reference TRBV7-8 and TRBJ2-7, reads GAGVSQSPRYKVAKRGQDVALRCDPISGHVSLFWYQQALGQGPEFLTYFQNEAQLDKSGLPSDRFFAERPEGSVSTLKIQRTQQEDSAVYLCASSLSGGSNPYEQYFGPGTRLTVT.

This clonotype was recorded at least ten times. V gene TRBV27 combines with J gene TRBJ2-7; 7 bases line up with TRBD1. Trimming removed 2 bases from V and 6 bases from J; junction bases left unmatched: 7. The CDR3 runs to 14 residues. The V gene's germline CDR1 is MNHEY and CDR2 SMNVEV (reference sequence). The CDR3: CASSLEVGTVEQYF. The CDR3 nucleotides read TGTGCCAGCAGTTTAGAGGTGGGGACAGTCGAGCAGTACTTC.

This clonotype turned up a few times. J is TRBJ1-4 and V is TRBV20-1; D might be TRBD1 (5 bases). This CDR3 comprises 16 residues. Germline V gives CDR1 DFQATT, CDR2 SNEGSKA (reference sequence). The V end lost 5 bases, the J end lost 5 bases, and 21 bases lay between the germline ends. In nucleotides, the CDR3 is TGCAGTGCTGGAGGACTCCCAGGGAGGGGAAATGAAAAACTGTTTTTT. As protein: CSAGGLPGRGNEKLFF.

The CDR3 reads CASSPYDSSSYEQYF. The CDR3 DNA follows: TGTGCCAGCAGCCCATATGATTCAAGCTCCTACGAGCAGTACTTC. This sequence joins TRBV13 and TRBJ2-7, with unresolved D. V lost 5 bases and J lost 0, with 14 bases in between. This CDR3 contains 15 residues. Germline V CDR1 and CDR2: PRHDT, FYEKMQ (reference sequence).

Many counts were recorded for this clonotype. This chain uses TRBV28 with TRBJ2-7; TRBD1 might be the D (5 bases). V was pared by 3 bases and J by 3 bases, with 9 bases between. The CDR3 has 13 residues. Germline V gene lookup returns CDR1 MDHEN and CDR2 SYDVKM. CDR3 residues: CASSFTGYYEQYF. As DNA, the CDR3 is TGTGCCAGCAGTTTTACAGGATACTACGAGCAGTACTTC.

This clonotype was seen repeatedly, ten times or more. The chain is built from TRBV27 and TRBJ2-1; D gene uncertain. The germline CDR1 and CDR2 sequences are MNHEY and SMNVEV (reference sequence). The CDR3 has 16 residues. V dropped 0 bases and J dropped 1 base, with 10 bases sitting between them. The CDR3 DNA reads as TGTGCCAGCAGTTTATCCCCTAGGAATTCCTACAATGAGCAGTTCTTC. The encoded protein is CASSLSPRNSYNEQFF.

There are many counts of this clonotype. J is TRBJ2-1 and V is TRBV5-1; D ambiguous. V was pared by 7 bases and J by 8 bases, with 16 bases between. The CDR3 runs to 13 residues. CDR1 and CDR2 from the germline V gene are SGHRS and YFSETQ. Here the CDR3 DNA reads TGCGCCAGCGGCCAGACTGAAGTGGATGAGCAGTTCTTC. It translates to CASGQTEVDEQFF.

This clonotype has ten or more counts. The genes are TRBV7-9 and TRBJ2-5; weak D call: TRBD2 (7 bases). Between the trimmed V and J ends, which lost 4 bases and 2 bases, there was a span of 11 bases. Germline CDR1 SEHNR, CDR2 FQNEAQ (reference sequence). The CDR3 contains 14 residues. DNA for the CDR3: TGTGCCAGCAGCTCAAAGGGGGGGCAAGAGACCCAGTACTTC. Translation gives CASSSKGGQETQYF.

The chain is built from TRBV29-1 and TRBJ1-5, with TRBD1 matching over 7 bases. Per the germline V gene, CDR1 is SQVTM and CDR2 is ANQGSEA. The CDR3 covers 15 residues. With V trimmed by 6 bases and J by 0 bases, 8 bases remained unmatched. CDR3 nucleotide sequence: TGCAGCGTCGTTAGACAGGGCGCTAGCAATCAGCCCCAGCATTTT. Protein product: CSVVRQGASNQPQHF.

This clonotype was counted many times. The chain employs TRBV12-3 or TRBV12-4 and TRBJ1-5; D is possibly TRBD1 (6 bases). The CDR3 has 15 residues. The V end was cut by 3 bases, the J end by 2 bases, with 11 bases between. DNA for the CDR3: TGTGCCAGCAGTTTGGCGGGGGGCGGCAATCAGCCCCAGCATTTT. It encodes CASSLAGGGNQPQHF.

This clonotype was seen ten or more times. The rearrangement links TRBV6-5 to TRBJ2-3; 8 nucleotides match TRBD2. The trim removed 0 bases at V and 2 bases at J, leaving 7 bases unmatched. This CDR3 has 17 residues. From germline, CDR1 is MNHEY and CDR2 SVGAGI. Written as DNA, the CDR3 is TGTGCCAGCAGTTACTCAGTAGCGGGGAGTTTCACAGATACGCAGTATTTT. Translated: CASSYSVAGSFTDTQYF.

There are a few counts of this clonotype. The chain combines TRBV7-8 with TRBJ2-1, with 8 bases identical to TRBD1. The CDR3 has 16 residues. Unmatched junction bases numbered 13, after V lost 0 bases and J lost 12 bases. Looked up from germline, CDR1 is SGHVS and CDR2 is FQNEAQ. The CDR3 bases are TGTGCCAGCAGCTTAGCCGAGACAGGGGCTGAAATGGTGCAGTTCTTC. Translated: CASSLAETGAEMVQFF.

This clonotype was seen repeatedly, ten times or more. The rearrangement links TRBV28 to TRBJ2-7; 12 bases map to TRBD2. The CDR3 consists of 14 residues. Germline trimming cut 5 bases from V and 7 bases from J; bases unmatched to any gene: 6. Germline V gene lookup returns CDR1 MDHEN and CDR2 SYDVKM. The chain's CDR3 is CASSTTGLAGEQYF. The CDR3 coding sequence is TGTGCCAGCAGTACAACGGGACTAGCGGGTGAGCAGTACTTC. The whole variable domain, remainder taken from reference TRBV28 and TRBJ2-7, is DVKVTQSSRYLVKRTGEKVFLECVQDMDHENMFWYRQDPGLGLRLIYFSYDVKMKEKGDIPEGYSVSREKKERFSLILESASTNQTSMYLCASSTTGLAGEQYFGPGTRLTVT.

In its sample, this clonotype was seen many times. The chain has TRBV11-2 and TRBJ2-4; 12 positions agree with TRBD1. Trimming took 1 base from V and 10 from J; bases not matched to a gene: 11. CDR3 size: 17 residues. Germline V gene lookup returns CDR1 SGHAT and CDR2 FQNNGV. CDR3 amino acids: CASSLVGDRGPRGIQYF. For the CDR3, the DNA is TGTGCCAGCAGCTTAGTGGGGGACAGGGGGCCTAGGGGGATTCAGTACTTC.

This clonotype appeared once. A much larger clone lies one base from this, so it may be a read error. The CDR3 spells CASSVKGQGYEAFF. CDR3 DNA: TGCGCCAGCAGCGTTAAGGGACAGGGTTATGAAGCTTTCTTT. This chain joins TRBV5-1 and TRBJ1-1; 9 bases are shared with TRBD1. In germline, CDR1 is SGHRS, CDR2 YFSETQ. This CDR3 is 14 amino acids long. Trimming removed 4 bases from V and 7 bases from J; junction bases left unmatched: 8. Complete variable domain (other parts from reference TRBV5-1 and TRBJ1-1): KAGVTQTPRYLIKTRGQQVTLSCSPISGHRSVSWYQQTPGQGLQFLFEYFSETQRNKGNFPGRFSGRQFSNSRSEMNVSTLELGDSALYLCASSVKGQGYEAFFGQGTRLTVV.

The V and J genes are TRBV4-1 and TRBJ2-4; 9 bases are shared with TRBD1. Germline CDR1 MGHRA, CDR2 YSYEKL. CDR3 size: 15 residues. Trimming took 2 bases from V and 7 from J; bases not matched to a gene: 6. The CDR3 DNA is TGCGCCAGCAGCCAAACCGGGACAGGGCTCAACATTCAGTACTTC. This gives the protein CASSQTGTGLNIQYF.

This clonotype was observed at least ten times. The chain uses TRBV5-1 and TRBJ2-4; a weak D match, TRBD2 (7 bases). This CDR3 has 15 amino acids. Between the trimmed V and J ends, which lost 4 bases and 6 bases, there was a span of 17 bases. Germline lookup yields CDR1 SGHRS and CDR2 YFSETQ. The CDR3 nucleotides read TGCGCCAGCAGCCATGGCGGGGGCGGGAGAAACATTCAGTACTTC. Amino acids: CASSHGGGGRNIQYF.

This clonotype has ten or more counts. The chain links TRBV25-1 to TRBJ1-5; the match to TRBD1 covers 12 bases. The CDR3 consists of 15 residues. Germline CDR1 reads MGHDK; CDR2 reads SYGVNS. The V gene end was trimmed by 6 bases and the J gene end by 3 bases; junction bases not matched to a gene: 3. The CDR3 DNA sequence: TGTGCCAGCAGGGGGACAGGGGGCCTCAATCAGCCCCAGCATTTT. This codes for CASRGTGGLNQPQHF.

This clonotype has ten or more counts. The DNA of the CDR3 is TGCGCCAGCAGCCCCGTTGGGGGACAGGGGTACGAGCAGTACTTC. Protein product: CASSPVGGQGYEQYF. This chain connects TRBV5-1 to TRBJ2-7, with TRBD1 matching 10 bases. V lost 4 bases and J lost 4; bases outside the gene matches: 8. Germline lookup yields CDR1 SGHRS and CDR2 YFSETQ. The CDR3 contains 15 residues.

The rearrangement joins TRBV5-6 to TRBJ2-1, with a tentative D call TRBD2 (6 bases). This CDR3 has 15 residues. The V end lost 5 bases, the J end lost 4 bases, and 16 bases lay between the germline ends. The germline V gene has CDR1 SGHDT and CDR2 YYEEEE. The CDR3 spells CASREGLGLYNEQFF. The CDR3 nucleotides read TGTGCCAGCAGGGAGGGGCTTGGGCTATACAATGAGCAGTTCTTC. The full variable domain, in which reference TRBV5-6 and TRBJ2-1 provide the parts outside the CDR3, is DAGVTQSPTHLIKTRGQQVTLRCSPKSGHDTVSWYQQALGQGPQFIFQYYEEEERQRGNFPDRFSGHQFPNYSSELNVNALLLGDSALYLCASREGLGLYNEQFFGPGTRLTVL.

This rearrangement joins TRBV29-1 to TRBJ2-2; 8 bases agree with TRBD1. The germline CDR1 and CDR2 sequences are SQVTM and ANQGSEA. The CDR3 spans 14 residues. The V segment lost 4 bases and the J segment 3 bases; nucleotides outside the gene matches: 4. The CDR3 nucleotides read TGCAGCGTTGGGCAGGGGGCGGACACCGGGGAGCTGTTTTTT. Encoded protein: CSVGQGADTGELFF.

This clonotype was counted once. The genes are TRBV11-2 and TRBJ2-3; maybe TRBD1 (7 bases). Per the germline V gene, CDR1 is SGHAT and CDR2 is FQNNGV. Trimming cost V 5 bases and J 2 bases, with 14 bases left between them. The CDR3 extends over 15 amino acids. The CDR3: CASSRGDSHTDTQYF. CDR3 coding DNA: TGTGCCAGCAGCCGCGGGGACAGCCACACAGATACGCAGTATTTT.

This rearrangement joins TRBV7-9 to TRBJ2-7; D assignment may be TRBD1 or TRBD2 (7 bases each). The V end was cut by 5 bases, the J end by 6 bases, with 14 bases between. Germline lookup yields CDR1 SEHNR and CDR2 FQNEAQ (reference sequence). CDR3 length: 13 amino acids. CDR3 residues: CASSARGGGEQYF. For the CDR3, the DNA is TGTGCCAGCAGCGCCAGGGGGGGTGGCGAGCAGTACTTC.